These 20 T cell receptor beta chains were sequenced from one sample in a study of blood T cell repertoires in COVID-19. Sequencing used immunoSEQ multiplex PCR; TCRdb keeps in-frame clones, though not all of them. The profile covers 200,000 to 300,000 clones, with approximately 86% appearing a single time and around 0.7% taken by the ten largest. The sample was peripheral blood. The receptor set was obtained from a human donor in a cohort sampled during active COVID-19.

This chain links TRBV4-1 with TRBJ1-2, with a weak D call TRBD1 (5 bases). The germline gives CDR1 MGHRA, CDR2 YSYEKL. This CDR3 has 16 residues. The V end lost 0 bases, the J end lost 2 bases, and 13 bases lay between the germline ends. CDR3 DNA: TGCGCCAGCAGCCAAGATGGTGTCAGGGTCAACTATGGCTACACCTTC. Protein product: CASSQDGVRVNYGYTF.

CDR3 bases: TGCGCCAGCAGCCAAACCACAGGGACAACCTACGAGCAGTACTTC. Protein product: CASSQTTGTTYEQYF. V gene TRBV4-3 combines with J gene TRBJ2-7; TRBD1 might be the D (6 bases). The CDR3 runs 15 residues. CDR1 LGHNA and CDR2 YSLEER come from the germline V gene. V gave up 2 bases and J gave up 2 bases, with 13 bases separating them.

This clone was seen once. The V and J genes are TRBV18 and TRBJ2-1; 8 nucleotides match TRBD2. V lost 0 bases, J lost 5 bases, and 12 bases stayed unmatched. This CDR3 spans 18 amino acids. In germline, CDR1 is KGHSH, CDR2 LQKENI. CDR3 sequence: CASSPPMASGGLNNEQFF. The CDR3 DNA reads TGTGCCAGCTCACCACCGATGGCCAGCGGGGGACTAAACAATGAGCAGTTCTTC.

The chain couples TRBV10-2 to TRBJ2-7; 7 bases map to TRBD1. CDR3 length: 13 residues. CDR1 is WSHSY, CDR2 SAAADI, per germline. Losses at the gene ends were 8 bases for V and 5 bases for J; bases not matched to a gene: 9. The CDR3, as DNA: TGCGCCAGCCGGTCCCAGGGGGTGAACGAGCAGTACTTC. Translation: CASRSQGVNEQYF.

This clone appeared a few times. V gene TRBV3-1 (or the pseudogene TRBV3-2) combines with J gene TRBJ1-3, with D maybe TRBD1 (5 bases). The germline V gene has CDR1 LGHDT and CDR2 YNNKEL (reference sequence). The germline V and J ends were trimmed by 0 bases and 4 bases, with 13 bases remaining between them. The CDR3 is 16 residues long. The CDR3 coding sequence is TGTGCCAGCAGCCAAGAAAGGGTCAGGGTAGGAAACACCATATATTTT. Translation gives CASSQERVRVGNTIYF.

This chain connects TRBV7-9 to TRBJ2-2; no firm D call. The CDR3 runs 13 residues. The germline V gene encodes CDR1 SEHNR and CDR2 FQNEAQ (reference sequence). The germline V and J ends were trimmed by 2 bases and 7 bases, with 8 bases remaining between them. CDR3 in DNA: TGTGCCAGCAGCTTATCGCGCCACGGGGAGCTGTTTTTT. Protein product: CASSLSRHGELFF. Combining the CDR3 with reference TRBV7-9 and TRBJ2-2 gives the whole variable domain DTGVSQNPRHKITKRGQNVTFRCDPISEHNRLYWYRQTLGQGPEFLTYFQNEAQLEKSRLLSDRFSAERPKGSFSTLEIQRTEQGDSAMYLCASSLSRHGELFFGEGSRLTVL.

This clone was seen once. The J gene is TRBJ2-7, the V gene TRBV28; TRBD1 matches at 8 bases. The CDR3 sequence is 12 residues long. Germline CDR1 MDHEN, CDR2 SYDVKM. Losses at the gene ends were 10 bases for V and 5 bases for J; bases not matched to a gene: 7. CDR3 loop: CAIRTGIDEQYF. The CDR3 DNA follows: TGTGCCATCAGGACAGGGATCGACGAGCAGTACTTC. The entire variable domain, with the rest obtained from reference TRBV28 and TRBJ2-7, is as follows: DVKVTQSSRYLVKRTGEKVFLECVQDMDHENMFWYRQDPGLGLRLIYFSYDVKMKEKGDIPEGYSVSREKKERFSLILESASTNQTSMYLCAIRTGIDEQYFGPGTRLTVT.

The chain is built from TRBV6-6 and TRBJ1-6, with D possibly TRBD1 on 6 matching bases. Trimming removed 7 bases from V and 3 bases from J, with 16 bases in between. CDR3 length: 16 residues. The V gene's germline CDR1 is MNHNY and CDR2 SVGAGI (reference sequence). CDR3 protein: CASNEGGADYNSPLHF. The CDR3 region has the DNA TGTGCCAGCAACGAAGGGGGGGCGGACTATAATTCACCCCTCCACTTT.

The chain is built from TRBV14 and TRBJ2-5; D is undetermined. Germline assignment: CDR1 SGHDN and CDR2 FVKESK. The CDR3 extends over 14 amino acids. Trimming removed 7 bases from V and 0 bases from J, with 12 bases in between. In DNA, the CDR3 is TGTGCCAGCACACCCGCGATTAACCAAGAGACCCAGTACTTC. Translation: CASTPAINQETQYF.

The genes are TRBV7-9 and TRBJ2-5; TRBD1 aligns across 8 bases. Germline lookup yields CDR1 SEHNR and CDR2 FQNEAQ (reference sequence). The CDR3 length is 15 residues. V lost 4 bases and J lost 4; bases outside the gene matches: 8. The CDR3 reads CASSSGQGGGETQYF. The CDR3 nucleotides are TGTGCCAGCAGCTCCGGACAGGGAGGAGGAGAGACCCAGTACTTC.

The rearrangement joins TRBV10-3 to TRBJ1-2; the D gene is possibly TRBD1 (5 bases). Germline V gene data show CDR1 as ENHRY and CDR2 as SYGVKD. This CDR3 region has 15 residues. V lost 6 bases, J lost 7 bases, and 21 bases lay in between. The CDR3 protein is CAISREGDNLGGYTF. Written as DNA, the CDR3 is TGTGCCATCAGCAGGGAGGGAGATAATTTGGGTGGCTACACCTTC.

V usage is TRBV7-2 and J usage is TRBJ2-1; 8 bases line up with TRBD2. The CDR3 is 17 amino acids. After removal of 1 base from V and 3 bases from J, the junction contained 8 bases not matched to a gene. Germline V CDR1 and CDR2: SGHTA, FQGNSA. CDR3 protein: CASSLVASGYNYNEQFF. CDR3 bases: TGTGCCAGCAGCTTAGTGGCTAGCGGGTACAACTACAATGAGCAGTTCTTC. The variable domain in full, completed from reference TRBV7-2 and TRBJ2-1, reads GAGVSQSPSNKVTEKGKDVELRCDPISGHTALYWYRQSLGQGLEFLIYFQGNSAPDKSGLPSDRFSAERTGGSVSTLTIQRTQQEDSAVYLCASSLVASGYNYNEQFFGPGTRLTVL.

The chain combines TRBV19 with TRBJ1-5; possible D gene TRBD1, 5 bases. The CDR3 contains 15 residues. Germline V CDR1 and CDR2: LNHDA, SQIVND (reference sequence). V shed 7 bases and J shed 7 bases, with 20 bases lying between them. The CDR3 is CASKLVRDVSQPQHF. In DNA form, the CDR3 reads TGTGCCAGTAAACTGGTCAGGGATGTCAGCCAGCCCCAGCATTTT.

This clone was counted a single time. J is TRBJ2-2 and V is TRBV3-1 (or the pseudogene TRBV3-2), with 10 positions matching TRBD2. With V trimmed by 0 bases and J by 5 bases, 9 bases remained unmatched. Germline CDR1 reads LGHDT; CDR2 reads YNNKEL (reference sequence). This CDR3 is 18 amino acids long. In DNA, the CDR3 is TGTGCCAGCAGCCAAGAATACGGACTAGCGGCGGGAACCGGGGAGCTGTTTTTT. Its protein is CASSQEYGLAAGTGELFF.

J is TRBJ1-2 and V is TRBV4-3; 8 nucleotides line up with TRBD1. Trimming cost V 0 bases and J 13 bases; bases outside gene matches: 10. CDR3 length equals 14 residues. The germline gives CDR1 LGHNA, CDR2 YSLEER. For the CDR3, the DNA is TGCGCCAGCAGCCAAGAAAACAGGGGGGACGAAGGCACCTTC. Amino acid sequence: CASSQENRGDEGTF.

The chain employs TRBV6-6 and TRBJ2-5; 9 nucleotides align to TRBD2. V shed 5 bases, J shed 0 bases, and the junction held 4 bases outside the gene matches. The V gene's germline CDR1 is MNHNY and CDR2 SVGAGI (reference sequence). This CDR3 has 15 residues. In DNA, the CDR3 is TGTGCCAGCAGTAAGACTAGCGGACACCAAGAGACCCAGTACTTC. Amino acid sequence: CASSKTSGHQETQYF.

The chain links TRBV4-1 to TRBJ1-5; no reliable D call. The germline V gene has CDR1 MGHRA and CDR2 YSYEKL. V was trimmed by 1 base and J by 8 bases, leaving 15 bases between them. The CDR3 has 15 residues. This CDR3 reads CASSQGRRAVEPQHF. The CDR3, as DNA: TGCGCCAGCAGCCAAGGTCGAAGAGCCGTGGAGCCCCAGCATTTT.

The chain has TRBV19 and TRBJ1-2, with D unclear. Germline V lookup: CDR1 LNHDA, CDR2 SQIVND (reference sequence). V lost 0 bases and J lost 1, with 9 bases in between. The CDR3 runs to 15 residues. DNA of the CDR3: TGTGCCAGTAGTATAGATCCGCCCGGTAACTATGGCTACACCTTC. Its protein product is CASSIDPPGNYGYTF.

This clone was detected once. The genes are TRBV30 and TRBJ1-2; D remains ambiguous. This CDR3 contains 14 residues. The V and J ends lost 2 bases and 0 bases respectively, with 10 bases between them. The V gene's germline CDR1 is GTSNPN and CDR2 SVGIG (reference sequence). In DNA form, the CDR3 reads TGTGCCTGGAGTAGAGAGGTCCCTAACTATGGCTACACCTTC. It is translated as CAWSREVPNYGYTF. The full variable domain, its missing parts supplied by reference TRBV30 and TRBJ1-2, is SQTIHQWPATLVQPVGSPLSLECTVEGTSNPNLYWYRQAAGRGLQLLFYSVGIGQISSEVPQNLSASRPQDRQFILSSKKLLLSDSGFYLCAWSREVPNYGYTFGSGTRLTVV.

The genes are TRBV30 and TRBJ2-7; TRBD2 aligns across 10 bases. Germline V CDR1 and CDR2: GTSNPN, SVGIG (reference sequence). The V segment lost 7 bases and the J segment 3 bases; nucleotides outside the gene matches: 6. CDR3 size: 13 residues. As DNA, the CDR3 is TGTGCCTCCGGCGGGACTAGCGACTACGAGCAGTACTTC. It translates to CASGGTSDYEQYF.